The T cell receptor beta chain under discussion was sequenced for a study of blood T cell repertoires in COVID-19. On the study more broadly: Acute-phase and convalescent COVID-19 samples originated in the United States, Italy and Spain.

Under the authors' procedure: By means of reference gene primer amplification, nucleated cell counts were estimated. Sequencing used immunoSEQ multiplex PCR; TCRdb keeps in-frame clones, though not all of them. Clonal size and the V and J genes are those of that table, whereas D and trimming came from the DNA. The repertoire holds more than 80,000 clones, with around 88% as singletons. From germline, CDR1 is SGDLS and CDR2 YYNGEE. Trimming took 2 bases from V and 0 from J, leaving 9 bases between them. This CDR3 is 14 amino acids long. The J gene is TRBJ2-7, the V gene TRBV9, with no clear D. Material: peripheral blood. The origin of this receptor is a woman aged 60-70 years with COVID-19, enrolled during active disease. The CDR3 sequence: CASSVRANSYEQYF. CDR3 nucleotides: TGTGCCAGCAGCGTTCGTGCGAACTCCTACGAGCAGTACTTC. Supplemented by reference TRBV9 and TRBJ2-7, the full variable domain reads DSGVTQTPKHLITATGQRVTLRCSPRSGDLSVYWYQQSLDQGLQFLIQYYNGEERAKGNILERFSAQQFPDLHSELNLSSLELGDSALYFCASSVRANSYEQYFGPGTRLTVT.